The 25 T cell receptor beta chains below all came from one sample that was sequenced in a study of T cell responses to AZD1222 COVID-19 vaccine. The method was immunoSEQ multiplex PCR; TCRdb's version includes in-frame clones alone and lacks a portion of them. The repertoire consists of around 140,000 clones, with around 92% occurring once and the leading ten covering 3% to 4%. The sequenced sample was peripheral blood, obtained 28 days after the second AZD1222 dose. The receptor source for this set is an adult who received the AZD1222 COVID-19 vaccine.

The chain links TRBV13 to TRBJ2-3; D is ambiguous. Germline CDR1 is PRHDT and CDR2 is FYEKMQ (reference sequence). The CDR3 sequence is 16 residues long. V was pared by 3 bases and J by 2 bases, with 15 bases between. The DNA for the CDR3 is TGTGCCAGCAGCTTTGACTGGGGAACTTTCACAGATACGCAGTATTTT. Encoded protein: CASSFDWGTFTDTQYF.

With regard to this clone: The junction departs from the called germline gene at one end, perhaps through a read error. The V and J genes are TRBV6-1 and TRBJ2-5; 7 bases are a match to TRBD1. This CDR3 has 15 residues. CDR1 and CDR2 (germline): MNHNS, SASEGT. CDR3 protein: CASSEGDRTGQSQYF. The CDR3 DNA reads TGTGCCAGCAGTGAAGGCGATCGGACAGGCCAATCCCAATACTTC.

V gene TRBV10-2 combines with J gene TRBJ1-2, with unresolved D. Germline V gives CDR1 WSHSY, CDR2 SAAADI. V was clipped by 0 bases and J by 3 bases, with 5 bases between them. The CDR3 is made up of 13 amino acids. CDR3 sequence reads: CASSESAYYGYTF. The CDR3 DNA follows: TGCGCCAGCAGTGAGTCGGCCTACTATGGCTACACCTTC.

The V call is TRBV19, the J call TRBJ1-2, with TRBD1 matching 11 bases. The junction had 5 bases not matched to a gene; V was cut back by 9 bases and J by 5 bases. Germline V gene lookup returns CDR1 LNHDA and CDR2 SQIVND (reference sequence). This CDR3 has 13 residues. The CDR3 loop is CASGTGGRYGYTF. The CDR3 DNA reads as TGTGCCAGCGGGACAGGGGGAAGGTATGGCTACACCTTC.

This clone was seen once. CDR3 loop: CASQGAGYEQYF. DNA for the CDR3: TGTGCCAGCCAGGGGGCGGGGTACGAGCAGTACTTC. The chain combines TRBV9 with TRBJ2-7; 8 nucleotides align to TRBD1. Germline trimming cut 7 bases from V and 4 bases from J; bases unmatched to any gene: 4. The CDR3 totals 12 residues. Germline loops: CDR1 SGDLS, CDR2 YYNGEE.

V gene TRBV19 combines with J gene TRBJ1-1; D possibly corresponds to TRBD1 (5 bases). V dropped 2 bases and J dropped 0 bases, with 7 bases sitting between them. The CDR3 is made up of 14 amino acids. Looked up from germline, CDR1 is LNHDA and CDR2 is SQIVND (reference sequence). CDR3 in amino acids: CASSIKTVNTEAFF. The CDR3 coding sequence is TGTGCCAGTAGTATAAAGACAGTGAACACTGAAGCTTTCTTT.

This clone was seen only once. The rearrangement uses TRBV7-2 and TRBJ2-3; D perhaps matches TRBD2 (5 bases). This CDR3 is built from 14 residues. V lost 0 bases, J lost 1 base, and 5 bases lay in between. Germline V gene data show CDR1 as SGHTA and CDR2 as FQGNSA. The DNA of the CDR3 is TGTGCCAGCAGCTTAGCGGGAGGCACAGATACGCAGTATTTT. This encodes CASSLAGGTDTQYF.

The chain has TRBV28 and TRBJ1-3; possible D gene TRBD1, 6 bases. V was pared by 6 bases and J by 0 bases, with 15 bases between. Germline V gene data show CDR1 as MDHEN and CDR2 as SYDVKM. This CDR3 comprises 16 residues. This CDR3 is CASRSTTGFSGNTIYF. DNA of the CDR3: TGTGCCAGCAGGTCCACAACAGGGTTCTCTGGAAACACCATATATTTT.

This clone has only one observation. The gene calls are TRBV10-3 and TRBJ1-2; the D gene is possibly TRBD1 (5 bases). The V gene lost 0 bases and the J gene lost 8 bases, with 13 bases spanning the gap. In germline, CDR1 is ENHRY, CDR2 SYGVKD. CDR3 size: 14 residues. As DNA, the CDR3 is TGTGCCATCAGTGAGTCGGGCAGGGCCGGAGGCTACACCTTC. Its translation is CAISESGRAGGYTF.

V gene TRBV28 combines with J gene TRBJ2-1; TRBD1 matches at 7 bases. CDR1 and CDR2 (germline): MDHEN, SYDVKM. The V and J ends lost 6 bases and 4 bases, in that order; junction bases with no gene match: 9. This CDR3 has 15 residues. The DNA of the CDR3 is TGTGCCAGCAGGGAGGTACGGACAGGATACAATGAGCAGTTCTTC. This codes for CASREVRTGYNEQFF. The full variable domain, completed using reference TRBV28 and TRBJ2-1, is DVKVTQSSRYLVKRTGEKVFLECVQDMDHENMFWYRQDPGLGLRLIYFSYDVKMKEKGDIPEGYSVSREKKERFSLILESASTNQTSMYLCASREVRTGYNEQFFGPGTRLTVL.

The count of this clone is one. Here the CDR3 reads CASSEGDRYGYTF. CDR3 DNA: TGTGCCAGCAGTGAGGGGGACCGCTATGGCTACACCTTC. V and J are TRBV6-1 and TRBJ1-2; possibly TRBD1 for D (5 bases). The CDR3 spans 13 residues. Germline V lookup: CDR1 MNHNS, CDR2 SASEGT. V gave up 3 bases and J gave up 4 bases, with 9 bases separating them.

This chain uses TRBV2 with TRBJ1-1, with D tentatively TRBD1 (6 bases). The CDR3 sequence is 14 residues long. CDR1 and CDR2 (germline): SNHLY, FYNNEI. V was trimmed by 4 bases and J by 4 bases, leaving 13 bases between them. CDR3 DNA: TGTGCCAGCAGTGCCGACAGGCCGGGCACTGAAGCTTTCTTT. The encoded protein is CASSADRPGTEAFF.

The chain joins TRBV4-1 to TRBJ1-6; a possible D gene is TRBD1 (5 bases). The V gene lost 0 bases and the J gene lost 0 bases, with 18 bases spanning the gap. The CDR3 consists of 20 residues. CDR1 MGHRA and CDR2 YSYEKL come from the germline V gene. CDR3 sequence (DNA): TGCGCCAGCAGCCAAGAGCCGGGACTGGGATCTAGCTCCTATAATTCACCCCTCCACTTT. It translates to CASSQEPGLGSSSYNSPLHF.

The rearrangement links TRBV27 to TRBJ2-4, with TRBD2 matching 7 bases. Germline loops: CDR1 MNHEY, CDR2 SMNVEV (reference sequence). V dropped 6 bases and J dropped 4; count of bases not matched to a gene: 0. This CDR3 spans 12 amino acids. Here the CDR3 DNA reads TGTGCCAGCAGGGGACTAAAAAACATTCAGTACTTC. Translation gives CASRGLKNIQYF.

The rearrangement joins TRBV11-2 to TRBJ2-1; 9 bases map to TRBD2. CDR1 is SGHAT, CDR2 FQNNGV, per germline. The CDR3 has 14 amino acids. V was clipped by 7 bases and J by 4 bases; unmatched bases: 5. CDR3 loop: CASTLAGRYNEQFF. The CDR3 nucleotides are TGTGCCAGCACCCTAGCGGGACGGTACAATGAGCAGTTCTTC.

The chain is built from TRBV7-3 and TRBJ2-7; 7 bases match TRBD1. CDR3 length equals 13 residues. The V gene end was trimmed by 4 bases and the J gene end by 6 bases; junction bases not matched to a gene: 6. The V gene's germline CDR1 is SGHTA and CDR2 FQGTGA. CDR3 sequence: CASSSISGGEQYF. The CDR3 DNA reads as TGTGCCAGCAGCTCAATTTCAGGGGGCGAGCAGTACTTC.

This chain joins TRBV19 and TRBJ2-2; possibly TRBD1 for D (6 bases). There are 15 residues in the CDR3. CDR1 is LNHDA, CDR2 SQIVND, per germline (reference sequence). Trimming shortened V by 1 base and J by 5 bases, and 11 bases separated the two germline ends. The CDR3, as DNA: TGTGCCAGTAGTATAGGGGGACAATATACCGGGGAGCTGTTTTTT. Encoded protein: CASSIGGQYTGELFF.

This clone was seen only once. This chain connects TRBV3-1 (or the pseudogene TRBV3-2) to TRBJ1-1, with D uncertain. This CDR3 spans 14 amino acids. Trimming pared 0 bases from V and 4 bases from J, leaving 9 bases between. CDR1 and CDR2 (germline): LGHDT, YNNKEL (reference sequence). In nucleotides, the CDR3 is TGTGCCAGCAGCCAAGAACTATCGTTCACTGAAGCTTTCTTT. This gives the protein CASSQELSFTEAFF.

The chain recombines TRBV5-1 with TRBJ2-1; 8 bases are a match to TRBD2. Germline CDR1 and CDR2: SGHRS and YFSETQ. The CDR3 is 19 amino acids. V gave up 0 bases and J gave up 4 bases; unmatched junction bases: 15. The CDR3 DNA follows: TGCGCCAGCAGCTTGGGAGTTTCCGTAACTAGCGGCAAATACAATGAGCAGTTCTTC. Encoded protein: CASSLGVSVTSGKYNEQFF.

CDR3 bases: TGTGCCAGCAGTTTAAACGGGAGGGAGGTAATCTACGAGCAGTACTTC. Translated: CASSLNGREVIYEQYF. The V call is TRBV28, the J call TRBJ2-7, with 8 nucleotides matching TRBD2. The CDR3 is 16 amino acids. Unmatched junction bases numbered 9, after V lost 2 bases and J lost 3 bases. Germline assignment: CDR1 MDHEN and CDR2 SYDVKM. Full variable domain (remainder filled in from reference TRBV28 and TRBJ2-7): DVKVTQSSRYLVKRTGEKVFLECVQDMDHENMFWYRQDPGLGLRLIYFSYDVKMKEKGDIPEGYSVSREKKERFSLILESASTNQTSMYLCASSLNGREVIYEQYFGPGTRLTVT.

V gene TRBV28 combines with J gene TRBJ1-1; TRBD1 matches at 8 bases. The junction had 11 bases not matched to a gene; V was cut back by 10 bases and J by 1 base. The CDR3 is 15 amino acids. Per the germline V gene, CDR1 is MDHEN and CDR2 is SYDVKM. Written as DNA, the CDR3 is TGTGCCATCGGGACAGGCCCTTTTCGGAACACTGAAGCTTTCTTT. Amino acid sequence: CAIGTGPFRNTEAFF.

The chain's CDR3 is CASSPAVLNTEAFF. The CDR3 DNA reads as TGTGCCAGCAGCCCCGCCGTATTGAACACTGAAGCTTTCTTT. The chain has TRBV7-9 and TRBJ1-1; no reliable D call. V was clipped by 5 bases and J by 0 bases, with 10 bases between them. In germline, CDR1 is SEHNR, CDR2 FQNEAQ (reference sequence). The CDR3 is 14 residues long.

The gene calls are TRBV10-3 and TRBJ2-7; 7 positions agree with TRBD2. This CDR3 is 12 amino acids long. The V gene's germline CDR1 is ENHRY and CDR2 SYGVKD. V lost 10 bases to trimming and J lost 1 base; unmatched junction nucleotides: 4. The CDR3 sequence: CATRGESYEQYF. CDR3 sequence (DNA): TGTGCCACCCGGGGGGAGTCCTACGAGCAGTACTTC.

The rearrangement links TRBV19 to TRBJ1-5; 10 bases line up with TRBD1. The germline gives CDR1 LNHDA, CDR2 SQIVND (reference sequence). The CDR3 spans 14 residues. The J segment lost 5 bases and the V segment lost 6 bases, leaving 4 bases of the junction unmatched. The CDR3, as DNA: TGTGCCAGTAGCCTGGGACAGGGGTATCAGCCCCAGCATTTT. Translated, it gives CASSLGQGYQPQHF.

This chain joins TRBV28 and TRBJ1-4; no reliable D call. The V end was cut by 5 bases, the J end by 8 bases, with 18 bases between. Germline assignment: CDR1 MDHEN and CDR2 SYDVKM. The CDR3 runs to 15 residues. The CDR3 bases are TGTGCCAGCAGTACCAACCGGGGAACGGGAGAAAAACTGTTTTTT. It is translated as CASSTNRGTGEKLFF.